This TCR beta chain appears in the sequencing data of a study of blood T cell repertoires in COVID-19. About the study: Italy, Spain and the United States were the sources of the convalescent and acute COVID-19 samples. The cDNA or gDNA used as material had been derived from T cells, B-cell-depleted T cells, or PBMCs.

Trimming removed 4 bases from V and 0 bases from J; junction bases left unmatched: 9. The length of the CDR3 is 19 residues. Germline V gene lookup returns CDR1 SEHNR and CDR2 FQNEAQ (reference sequence). In the original workflow: Nucleated cell counts were estimated from reference gene primer amplification. Repertoires were generated with immunoSEQ multiplex PCR, while TCRdb's copy carries only in-frame clones and drops some. V, J and clone size reflect that table, while D and trimming were determined from the DNA. The sample holds approximately 35,000 clones, 75% to 85% seen once. Sequenced: peripheral blood. The clonotype originates from a human donor in a cohort sampled during active COVID-19. This chain connects TRBV7-9 to TRBJ2-3, with 14 bases identical to TRBD2. Here the CDR3 reads CASSSTRLAGGPSTDTQYF. CDR3 nucleotide sequence: TGTGCCAGCAGCTCCACCCGACTAGCGGGGGGGCCTAGCACAGATACGCAGTATTTT.